These T cell receptor beta chains were read from a single sample in a study of blood T cell repertoires in COVID-19. Data came from immunoSEQ multiplex PCR; TCRdb stores just in-frame clones and leaves some out. The sample lists some 250,000 clones; about 89% were seen once. The specimen sequenced was PBMCs or T cells enriched from blood (not recorded which). These receptor sequences come from a man aged 35-49 years who had recovered from COVID-19. The CDR3 runs from the conserved cysteine through the conserved F or W. The D gene is left open where the match is weak. Clone size is stated in some rows and not others, as once, few, many or a class when expanded.

V: TRBV13
size: -
J: TRBJ2-2
D: -
CDR3: CASSHTNTGELFF
DNA: TGTGCCAGCAGCCACACGAACACCGGGGAGCTGTTTTTT

V: TRBV13
size: -
J: TRBJ1-5
D: TRBD1
CDR3: CASSSGQGGQPQHF
DNA: TGTGCCAGCAGCTCGGGACAGGGCGGTCAGCCCCAGCATTTT

V: TRBV3-1/TRBV3-2
size: -
J: TRBJ2-1
D: -
CDR3: CASSQDPVYNEQFF
DNA: TGTGCCAGCAGCCAAGACCCCGTATACAATGAGCAGTTCTTC

V: TRBV7-3
size: -
J: TRBJ2-7
D: -
CDR3: CASSPGSSGPYEQYF
DNA: TGTGCCAGCAGCCCCGGTAGTAGCGGACCCTACGAGCAGTACTTC

V: TRBV19
size: -
J: TRBJ2-5
D: TRBD1
CDR3: CASSPTGTGDKTQYF
DNA: TGTGCCAGTAGCCCAACCGGGACAGGGGATAAGACCCAGTACTTC

V: TRBV28
size: -
J: TRBJ2-7
D: TRBD1
CDR3: CASSLSRTGNEYGQYF
DNA: TGTGCCAGCAGTTTATCTCGGACAGGGAATGAGTATGGGCAGTACTTC

V: TRBV28
size: once
J: TRBJ2-3
D: -
CDR3: CASRTTLLLRGTDTQYF
DNA: TGTGCCAGCAGAACAACCCTTTTGTTGAGGGGCACAGATACGCAGTATTTT

V: TRBV4-3
size: few
J: TRBJ1-1
D: TRBD1
CDR3: CASSQDMWDRGLGNTEAFF
DNA: TGCGCCAGCAGCCAAGATATGTGGGACAGGGGGCTTGGGAACACTGAAGCTTTCTTT

V: TRBV7-3
size: -
J: TRBJ2-3
D: -
CDR3: CASSSAGRIAGTDTQYF
DNA: TGTGCCAGCAGCTCTGCGGGGAGAATAGCAGGCACAGATACGCAGTATTTT

V: TRBV4-3
size: -
J: TRBJ2-2
D: -
CDR3: CASSQSWGYTGELFF
DNA: TGCGCCAGCAGCCAATCTTGGGGCTACACCGGGGAGCTGTTTTTT

V: TRBV5-1
size: -
J: TRBJ1-2
D: -
CDR3: CASSLALENYGYTF
DNA: TGCGCCAGCAGCTTGGCCTTAGAGAACTATGGCTACACCTTC

V: TRBV7-2
size: -
J: TRBJ2-4
D: TRBD1
CDR3: CASSLGAGQGKNIQYF
DNA: TGTGCCAGCAGCTTAGGGGCGGGACAGGGAAAAAACATTCAGTACTTC

V: TRBV19
size: -
J: TRBJ1-5
D: -
CDR3: CASSTLLAGYNQPQHF
DNA: TGTGCCAGTAGTACCCTCCTGGCAGGGTACAATCAGCCCCAGCATTTT

V: TRBV9
size: -
J: TRBJ2-2
D: TRBD2
CDR3: CASSVGTAGAHTGELFF
DNA: TGTGCCAGCAGCGTAGGTACAGCGGGAGCCCACACCGGGGAGCTGTTTTTT